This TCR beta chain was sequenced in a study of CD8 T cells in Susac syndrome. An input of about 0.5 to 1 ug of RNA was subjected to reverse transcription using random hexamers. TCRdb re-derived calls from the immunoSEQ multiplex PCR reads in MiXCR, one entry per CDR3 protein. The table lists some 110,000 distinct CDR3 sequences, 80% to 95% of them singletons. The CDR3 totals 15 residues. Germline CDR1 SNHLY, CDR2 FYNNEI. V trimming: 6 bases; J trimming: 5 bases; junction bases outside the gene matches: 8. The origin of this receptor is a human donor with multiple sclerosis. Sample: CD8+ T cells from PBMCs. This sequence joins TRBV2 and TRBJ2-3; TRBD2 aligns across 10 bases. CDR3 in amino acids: CASRAGGPVRDTQYF. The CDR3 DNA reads TGTGCCAGCAGAGCGGGAGGGCCAGTCAGAGATACGCAGTATTTT.